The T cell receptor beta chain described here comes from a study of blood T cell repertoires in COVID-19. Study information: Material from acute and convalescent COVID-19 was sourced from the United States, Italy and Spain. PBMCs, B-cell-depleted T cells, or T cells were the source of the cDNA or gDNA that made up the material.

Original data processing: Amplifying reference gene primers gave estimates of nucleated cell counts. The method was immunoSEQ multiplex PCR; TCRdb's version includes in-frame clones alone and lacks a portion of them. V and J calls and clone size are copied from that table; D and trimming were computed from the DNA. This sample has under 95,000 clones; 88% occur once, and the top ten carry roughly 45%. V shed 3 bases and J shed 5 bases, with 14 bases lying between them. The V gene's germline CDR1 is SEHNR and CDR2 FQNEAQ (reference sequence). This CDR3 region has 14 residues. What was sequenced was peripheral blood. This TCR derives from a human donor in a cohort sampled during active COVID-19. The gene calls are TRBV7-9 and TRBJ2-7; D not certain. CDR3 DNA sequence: TGTGCCAGCAGCTTGGCAGGCGTGCTTCACGAGCAGTACTTC. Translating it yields CASSLAGVLHEQYF.